This T cell receptor beta chain originates from a study of blood T cell repertoires in COVID-19. On the study more broadly: The United States, Italy and Spain provided the acute and convalescent COVID-19 samples. PBMCs, B-cell-depleted T cells, or T cells provided the cDNA or gDNA that made up the material.

V was clipped by 3 bases and J by 7 bases, with 21 bases between them. The CDR3 runs to 16 residues. Germline lookup yields CDR1 KGHSH and CDR2 LQKENI. In the original analysis: Amplification of reference gene primers provided the estimated nucleated cell counts. Repertoires were generated with immunoSEQ multiplex PCR, while TCRdb's copy carries only in-frame clones and drops some. The V and J calls and the clone size are those of that table, but D and trimming were determined from the DNA. Of about 70,000 clones listed, 70% to 90% were seen once; the top ten hold roughly 12%. Sequencing was carried out using peripheral blood. This sequence originates from a human donor in a cohort sampled during active COVID-19. The chain joins TRBV18 to TRBJ1-2, with a weak D call TRBD1 (6 bases). CDR3 sequence reads: CASSPTDTGRWGGYTF. CDR3 nucleotides: TGTGCCAGCTCACCGACGGACACAGGGAGATGGGGTGGCTACACCTTC.